These 27 T cell receptor beta chains were all obtained from the same sample, sequenced in a study of blood T cell repertoires in COVID-19. Repertoires were generated with immunoSEQ multiplex PCR, while TCRdb's copy carries only in-frame clones and drops some. The table includes about 150,000 clones, roughly 80% detected once. The material sequenced was peripheral blood. Every receptor here comes from a woman of 80 years or more with acute or convalescent COVID-19.

There are a few counts of this clone. The rearrangement joins TRBV7-9 to TRBJ2-1; the match to TRBD1 covers 7 bases. This CDR3 region has 15 residues. Unmatched junction bases numbered 12, after V lost 6 bases and J lost 7 bases. The germline V gene encodes CDR1 SEHNR and CDR2 FQNEAQ (reference sequence). The CDR3 region has the DNA TGTGCCAGCAGTACCGGGACAGTGATTTTGAATGAGCAGTTCTTC. It yields the protein CASSTGTVILNEQFF.

CDR3: CASSSAGVYEQYF. Written as DNA, the CDR3 is TGTGCCAGCAGCTCCGCGGGGGTCTACGAGCAGTACTTC. This chain joins TRBV7-2 and TRBJ2-7; 7 nucleotides line up with TRBD2. CDR3 length equals 13 residues. From germline, CDR1 is SGHTA and CDR2 FQGNSA. The V gene end was trimmed by 4 bases and the J gene end by 3 bases; junction bases not matched to a gene: 3. Filled out from reference TRBV7-2 and TRBJ2-7, the complete variable domain reads GAGVSQSPSNKVTEKGKDVELRCDPISGHTALYWYRQSLGQGLEFLIYFQGNSAPDKSGLPSDRFSAERTGGSVSTLTIQRTQQEDSAVYLCASSSAGVYEQYFGPGTRLTVT.

The genes are TRBV2 and TRBJ1-5, with TRBD1 matching over 8 bases. The junction had 12 bases not matched to a gene; V was cut back by 7 bases and J by 7 bases. The CDR3 consists of 15 residues. Germline V gene data show CDR1 as SNHLY and CDR2 as FYNNEI. The CDR3 sequence: CASTWGQGAGQPQHF. The CDR3 coding sequence is TGTGCCAGCACCTGGGGGCAGGGGGCCGGCCAGCCCCAGCATTTT.

J is TRBJ2-2 and V is TRBV9; 7 bases map to TRBD1. The CDR3 has 16 residues. V lost 2 bases and J lost 7; bases outside the gene matches: 11. CDR1 and CDR2 from the germline V gene are SGDLS and YYNGEE. In nucleotides, the CDR3 is TGTGCCAGCAGCGTTGGAGACAGGGTGTTCGGCGGGGAGCTGTTTTTT. Translation: CASSVGDRVFGGELFF.

The V and J genes are TRBV6-6 and TRBJ1-4; possibly TRBD1 for D (5 bases). The CDR3 has 14 amino acids. With 8 bases removed from V and 0 bases from J, the gap between germline ends came to 10 bases. Germline loops: CDR1 MNHNY, CDR2 SVGAGI (reference sequence). CDR3 DNA sequence: TGTGCCAGCGGTGACAGTGCAACTAATGAAAAACTGTTTTTT. Translation gives CASGDSATNEKLFF.

The rearrangement joins TRBV6-1 to TRBJ1-1, with a weak D call TRBD1 (5 bases). Trimming stripped 2 bases from V and 1 base from J, with 11 bases between. The CDR3 length is 15 residues. Germline CDR1 MNHNS, CDR2 SASEGT. CDR3 nucleotide sequence: TGTGCCAGCAGTGAAAGGACACAACCGAACACTGAAGCTTTCTTT. It is translated as CASSERTQPNTEAFF.

This chain links TRBV30 with TRBJ2-4; 7 bases line up with TRBD1. Per the germline V gene, CDR1 is GTSNPN and CDR2 is SVGIG (reference sequence). The CDR3 has 16 residues. After removal of 5 bases from V and 0 bases from J, the junction contained 10 bases not matched to a gene. CDR3 in amino acids: CAWEGQSTLAKNIQYF. The CDR3 nucleotides read TGTGCCTGGGAGGGACAGTCAACTCTAGCCAAAAACATTCAGTACTTC.

For this clone: Other DNA variants within this sample encode the same CDR3. The chain links TRBV5-1 to TRBJ2-2, with 10 nucleotides matching TRBD1. Trimming took 1 base from V and 5 from J; bases not matched to a gene: 2. From germline, CDR1 is SGHRS and CDR2 YFSETQ. CDR3 length equals 15 residues. The CDR3 DNA sequence: TGCGCCAGCAGCTTGAGGACAGGGGGGACCGGGGAGCTGTTTTTT. This gives the protein CASSLRTGGTGELFF. Variable domain in full (rest from reference TRBV5-1 and TRBJ2-2): KAGVTQTPRYLIKTRGQQVTLSCSPISGHRSVSWYQQTPGQGLQFLFEYFSETQRNKGNFPGRFSGRQFSNSRSEMNVSTLELGDSALYLCASSLRTGGTGELFFGEGSRLTVL.

V usage is TRBV30 and J usage is TRBJ2-7; TRBD1 agrees at 10 bases. The germline V gene has CDR1 GTSNPN and CDR2 SVGIG (reference sequence). The V and J ends lost 3 bases and 6 bases, in that order; junction bases with no gene match: 5. The CDR3 covers 13 residues. The chain's CDR3 is CAWSRDRGPEQYF. The DNA for the CDR3 is TGTGCCTGGAGCCGGGACAGGGGCCCCGAGCAGTACTTC.

The CDR3 DNA follows: TGCGCCAGCAGCCCAGGGGGGTTACCCCTCCACTTT. Its protein is CASSPGGLPLHF. The rearrangement uses TRBV5-1 and TRBJ1-6, with TRBD1 matching over 7 bases. The CDR3 consists of 12 residues. With V trimmed by 4 bases and J by 12 bases, 4 bases remained unmatched. CDR1 is SGHRS, CDR2 YFSETQ, per germline. The full variable domain, completed using reference TRBV5-1 and TRBJ1-6, is KAGVTQTPRYLIKTRGQQVTLSCSPISGHRSVSWYQQTPGQGLQFLFEYFSETQRNKGNFPGRFSGRQFSNSRSEMNVSTLELGDSALYLCASSPGGLPLHFGNGTRLTVT.

This chain connects TRBV2 to TRBJ1-2; no definite D call. CDR3 length: 13 amino acids. The germline V gene encodes CDR1 SNHLY and CDR2 FYNNEI. V was pared by 6 bases and J by 7 bases, with 15 bases between. CDR3 nucleotides: TGTGCCAGCAGCAACGGCCCCCGGGGTGGCTACACCTTC. Protein: CASSNGPRGGYTF.

V is TRBV5-8 and J is TRBJ2-5; possible D gene TRBD2, 5 bases. Trimming pared 4 bases from V and 9 bases from J, leaving 7 bases between. CDR1 is SGHTS and CDR2 is YDEGEE in the germline V gene. The CDR3 consists of 10 residues. The CDR3 sequence: CASSLGAQYF. CDR3 DNA: TGTGCCAGCAGCCTCGGGGCCCAGTACTTC.

The V gene is TRBV28, the J gene TRBJ1-5; TRBD1 agrees at 10 bases. Germline V lookup: CDR1 MDHEN, CDR2 SYDVKM. This CDR3 comprises 16 residues. The CDR3 reads CESRDRGIGSNQPQHF. CDR3 nucleotide sequence: TGTGAAAGCCGGGACAGGGGTATCGGTAGCAATCAGCCCCAGCATTTT.

The rearrangement uses TRBV7-2 and TRBJ2-3; D is uncertain. CDR3 size: 14 residues. V lost 2 bases and J lost 4, with 10 bases in between. Germline V lookup: CDR1 SGHTA, CDR2 FQGNSA. In DNA, the CDR3 is TGTGCCAGCAGCTTACACGAGGCCTCAGATACGCAGTATTTT. Protein product: CASSLHEASDTQYF.

The chain has TRBV6-5 and TRBJ1-1; D ambiguous. CDR3 length: 11 residues. Germline V CDR1 and CDR2: MNHEY, SVGAGI. V was clipped by 7 bases and J by 1 base, with 4 bases between them. Written as DNA, the CDR3 is TGTGCCAGCATTAGGAACACTGAAGCTTTCTTT. Amino acids: CASIRNTEAFF.

Regarding this clone: Within the sample, other DNA sequences also encode this same CDR3. The J gene is TRBJ2-5, the V gene TRBV19; TRBD1 might be the D (6 bases). V was shortened by 3 bases and J by 2 bases, with 10 bases between the two germline ends. Germline values: CDR1 LNHDA, CDR2 SQIVND (reference sequence). This CDR3 region has 14 residues. This CDR3 reads CASSIQGQQETQYF. The CDR3 region has the DNA TGTGCCAGTAGTATCCAGGGGCAGCAAGAGACCCAGTACTTC.

The chain joins TRBV6-5 to TRBJ1-1, with 7 bases fitting TRBD1. CDR3 length: 14 residues. V gave up 6 bases and J gave up 2 bases; unmatched junction bases: 6. Germline values: CDR1 MNHEY, CDR2 SVGAGI. CDR3 DNA sequence: TGTGCCAGCAGCTTGGGACAGACTAACACTGAAGCTTTCTTT. Its protein product is CASSLGQTNTEAFF.

This clone was found a few times. V and J are TRBV5-8 and TRBJ1-2, with D perhaps matching TRBD1 (5 bases). Germline CDR1 SGHTS, CDR2 YDEGEE. The CDR3 is 16 amino acids. Trimming stripped 4 bases from V and 5 bases from J, with 21 bases between. The CDR3: CASSPTVLQGIYGYTF. For the CDR3, the DNA is TGTGCCAGCAGCCCGACCGTCCTCCAGGGAATTTATGGCTACACCTTC.

This clone has a single count. V is TRBV6-5 and J is TRBJ2-7; 8 bases are shared with TRBD1. In germline, CDR1 is MNHEY, CDR2 SVGAGI. The CDR3 is made up of 15 amino acids. J gave up 2 bases and V 4 bases, and 7 bases lay outside the gene matches. The CDR3 sequence: CASSSFPTGAYEQYF. CDR3 sequence (DNA): TGTGCCAGCAGTTCTTTTCCGACAGGGGCCTACGAGCAGTACTTC.

The chain carries TRBV20-1 and TRBJ2-3; D is unresolved. The CDR3 is 11 amino acids. The V end lost 0 bases, the J end lost 7 bases, and 5 bases lay between the germline ends. Germline loops: CDR1 DFQATT, CDR2 SNEGSKA (reference sequence). DNA of the CDR3: TGCAGTGCTAGAGAGAGCCATACGCAGTATTTT. Translated, it gives CSARESHTQYF.

The chain couples TRBV10-3 to TRBJ2-7; tentative D call: TRBD1 (5 bases). V lost 0 bases to trimming and J lost 2 bases, with 14 bases between them. The CDR3 extends over 16 amino acids. Per germline, CDR1 ENHRY and CDR2 SYGVKD. As DNA, the CDR3 is TGTGCCATCAGTGAGTCGAGGTTACAGGCCCCCTACGAGCAGTACTTC. Translation gives CAISESRLQAPYEQYF.

CDR3 loop: CAYRDSYGYTF. CDR3 DNA: TGTGCTTATCGGGACAGCTATGGCTACACCTTC. The rearrangement joins TRBV30 to TRBJ1-2; 7 bases match TRBD1. Germline V gene sequence: CDR1 GTSNPN, CDR2 SVGIG (reference sequence). CDR3 size: 11 residues.

This clone has a single count. The chain combines TRBV6-6 with TRBJ1-3; D not resolved. CDR3 size: 14 residues. Germline CDR1 and CDR2: MNHNY and SVGAGI (reference sequence). The V gene lost 2 bases and the J gene lost 2 bases, with 7 bases spanning the gap. CDR3 in DNA: TGTGCCAGCAGTTACGGGCAGACTGGAAACACCATATATTTT. The encoded protein is CASSYGQTGNTIYF.

The chain employs TRBV29-1 and TRBJ1-1, with a weak D call TRBD1 (6 bases). This CDR3 contains 13 residues. Trimming stripped 6 bases from V and 4 bases from J, with 15 bases between. Germline CDR1 SQVTM, CDR2 ANQGSEA. The CDR3 loop reads CSVTTGSSTEAFF. The CDR3 nucleotides read TGCAGCGTAACCACAGGGTCGTCCACTGAAGCTTTCTTT.

The CDR3 protein is CSAGGDSNEKLFF. Here the CDR3 DNA reads TGCAGCGCTGGAGGGGACAGTAATGAAAAACTGTTTTTT. This chain links TRBV29-1 with TRBJ1-4; TRBD1 aligns across 7 bases. Looked up from germline, CDR1 is SQVTM and CDR2 is ANQGSEA. Trimming removed 7 bases from V and 4 bases from J; junction bases left unmatched: 6. The CDR3 has 13 amino acids.

This clone has more than one count but fewer than ten. The V gene is TRBV18, the J gene TRBJ2-7, with 7 bases matching TRBD1. V was pared by 3 bases and J by 6 bases, with 5 bases of the junction left unmatched. Germline lookup yields CDR1 KGHSH and CDR2 LQKENI. CDR3 length equals 13 residues. The CDR3 sequence: CASSPLDRREQYF. The DNA for the CDR3 is TGTGCCAGCTCACCCTTGGACAGGCGCGAGCAGTACTTC.

CDR3 loop: CASRGGMTGLWPYEQYF. CDR3 nucleotide sequence: TGTGCCAGCCGAGGGGGAATGACAGGACTTTGGCCCTACGAGCAGTACTTC. The rearrangement joins TRBV11-2 to TRBJ2-7, with D maybe TRBD1 (6 bases). The V gene lost 8 bases and the J gene lost 2 bases, with 25 bases spanning the gap. Per germline, CDR1 SGHAT and CDR2 FQNNGV. The CDR3 is 17 amino acids.